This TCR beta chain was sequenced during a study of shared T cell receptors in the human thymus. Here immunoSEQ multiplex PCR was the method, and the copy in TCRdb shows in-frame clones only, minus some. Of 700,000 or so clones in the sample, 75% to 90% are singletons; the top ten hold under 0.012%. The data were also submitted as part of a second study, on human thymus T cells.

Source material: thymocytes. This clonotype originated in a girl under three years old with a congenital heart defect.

The CDR3 reads CASSEDRGTYNEQFF. The CDR3 region has the DNA TGCGCCAGCAGTGAAGACAGGGGGACCTACAATGAGCAGTTCTTC. The chain recombines TRBV10-2 with TRBJ2-1; 9 bases line up with TRBD1. The CDR3 length is 15 residues. V lost 3 bases to trimming and J lost 2 bases; unmatched junction nucleotides: 2. In germline, CDR1 is WSHSY, CDR2 SAAADI.